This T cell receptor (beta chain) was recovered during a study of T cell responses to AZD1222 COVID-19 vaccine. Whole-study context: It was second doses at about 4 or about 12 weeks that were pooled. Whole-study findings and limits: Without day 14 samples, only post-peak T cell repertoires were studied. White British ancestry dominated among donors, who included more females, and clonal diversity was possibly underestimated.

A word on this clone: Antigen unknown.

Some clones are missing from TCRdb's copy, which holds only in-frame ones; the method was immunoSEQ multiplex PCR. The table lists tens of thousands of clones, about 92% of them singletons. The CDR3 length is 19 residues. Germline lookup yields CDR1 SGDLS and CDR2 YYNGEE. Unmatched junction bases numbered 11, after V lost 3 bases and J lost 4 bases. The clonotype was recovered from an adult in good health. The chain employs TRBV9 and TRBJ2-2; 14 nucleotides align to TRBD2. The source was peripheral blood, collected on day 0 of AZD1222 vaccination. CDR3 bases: TGTGCCAGCAGCGCCCTTAGGACTAGCGGGAGGCCCTCCACCGGGGAGCTGTTTTTT. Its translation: CASSALRTSGRPSTGELFF.